This T cell receptor (beta chain) was profiled in a study of PD-1 blockade in mismatch repair-deficient tumors (dated by TCRdb to 2016 to 2017). About the investigation overall: Between late 2013 and late 2016, the trial enrolled roughly 85 consecutive patients with approximately twelve mismatch repair-deficient cancer types, every one of whom had been previously treated and was progressing. Tumor-associated T cell clones in the peripheral blood of patients responding to PD-1 blockade were tracked using deep sequencing of TCR CDR3 regions.

The junction carries 12 bases between V and J, which are trimmed by 6 bases and 0 bases respectively. From its cysteine to its phenylalanine, the CDR3 spans 14 amino acids. Only CDR3 DNA remains: 42 bases, in frame from the first base. In the germline V gene (reference sequence), CDR1 corresponds to MNHNY and CDR2 to SVGAGI. The library was built by means of the immunoSEQ multiplex PCR assay. The clones in this table, taken by TCRdb from immuneACCESS, are in-frame only. Not every clone is retained; where verified, under half of the shortfall comes from an unresolved V gene, and the cause of the rest is unknown. Counted in this sample were 90,000 to 120,000 clones; 82% of them appeared once. Together, the top ten hold 6.3% of the sample. The paper's findings and limits, for the study overall: Rapid expansion after pembrolizumab followed by contraction, generally before radiologic responses, was shown by tumor-resident clones, which were often undetectable in blood before treatment.

Worth noting for this clone: Its antigen remains undetermined. No much larger clonotype is one base removed from it; base qualities were not supplied.

Mismatch repair deficiency in every enrolled patient was established by polymerase chain reaction or immunohistochemistry. TCR sequencing was performed for a few patients who responded to pembrolizumab therapy. The phase II trial prospectively tested pembrolizumab PD-1 blockade in advanced mismatch repair-deficient cancers regardless of tissue of origin. Serial peripheral blood T cell samples were collected before and at multiple times after starting PD-1 blockade. Blood sampling time points were reported as weeks after the first dose of pembrolizumab. The specimen comprised peripheral blood, sampled 36 weeks after starting pembrolizumab. The sequence came from an adult with mismatch repair-deficient cancer. The chain was built from TRBV6-6 and TRBJ2-7; a tentative D call is TRBD1 (5 bases match). DNA sequence: TGTGCCAGCAGATGGGGCTCTAGCTCCTACGAGCAGTACTTC. This yields the protein CASRWGSSSYEQYF.